Detailed here is one T cell receptor beta chain. Its antigen has not been determined. No clone much larger than this one lies a single base away; base qualities are absent. Libraries came from 5' RACE. The sequencing machine was a NextSeq 500. The TCR library protocol attached unique molecular identifiers to individual cDNA molecules to correct for sequencing error and PCR bias. Sequencing covered both TCR alpha and beta chains, and within each sample the abundances of alpha and beta sequences were tightly co-correlated. Regarding the original processing steps: Decombinator V4 was used to annotate TCR sequences for V gene, J gene and CDR3. TCRs were defined as expanded if a significant change between any two time points was detected under a Poisson model with p below 0.0001. Abundances of TCRs were expressed as counts per million after normalisation to the total number of TCRs sequenced in each sample. TRAV1-2 paired with TRAJ12, TRAJ20 or TRAJ33 defined MAIT TCRs, while TRAV10 paired with TRAJ18 defined iNKT TCRs. VDJdb, accessed 1 November 2021, was searched for CMV, EBV and SARS-CoV-2 annotated TCRs, excluding TCRs annotated for multiple antigens. TCRdb handled the public reads itself, with Q25 trimming in fastp and clone calling in MiXCR, and kept productive beta chains. Identical CDR3 proteins give one entry, which carries the most common genes and DNA. The V and J calls and clone size come from TCRdb's table, not from the authors' own analysis. The sample table records about 89,000 distinct CDR3 sequences; approximately 14% of these occur just once. The ten largest clones represent just under 0.6% of the sample.

This entry belongs to a study of early T cells in non-severe SARS-CoV-2 infection (dated by TCRdb to the early 2020s). The study in broad terms: Because TCR sequencing was done on bulk RNA from unsorted whole blood, the alpha and beta chains could not be paired. Beyond this particular receptor, the publication reports: VDJdb matching was skewed toward anti-spike CD8 responses and likely underestimated virus-specific expansions by missing private and CD4 specificities.

V is clipped by 5 bases and J by 4 bases, and the sequence between their germline boundaries is 14 bases long. CDR1 and CDR2, looked up from the germline V gene, are SGHDN and FVKESK. The CDR3 covers 14 residues, taking in both the cysteine and the phenylalanine. Here the CDR3 DNA is all that survives: 42 bases in frame from base 1. A case-control design nested within a healthcare worker cohort in London, UK, was used, with weekly nasopharyngeal swab PCR tests and blood sampling performed. Healthcare workers were enrolled in the week of the UK lockdown, from 23 to 31 March 2020, and were followed every week for up to roughly 15 weeks.

The chain was built from TRBV14 and TRBJ1-1; the D gene is perhaps TRBD1, on 5 matching bases. The sequencing sample was made of whole blood. The clonotype was recovered from an adult who was a healthcare worker with PCR-confirmed SARS-CoV-2 infection or an uninfected control (not recorded which). The encoded CDR3 is CASSVQAAGTEAFF. The DNA sequence is TGTGCCAGCAGCGTACAGGCAGCGGGCACTGAAGCTTTCTTT.